These 16 T cell receptor beta chains were all obtained from the same sample, sequenced in a study of T-cell reconstitution after alpha-beta-depleted transplantation in children. The TCRbeta library was prepared with unique molecular identifiers. TCRdb re-analysed the PCR reads in MiXCR, keeping a single row per CDR3 protein. The sample lists hundreds of thousands of distinct CDR3 sequences; roughly a tenth were seen once. The specimen comprised PBMCs, sampled before TCRalphabeta/CD19-depleted stem cell transplant. The source of these receptors is a child younger than two with acute myeloid leukemia, due to receive a stem cell transplant.

This clonotype occurred a few times. A much larger clone is a single base away; this may be a read error. DNA for the CDR3: TGTGCCAGCAGTCAGGGAGTCGGTGGTACGTACGAAGAGACCCAGCACTTC. Protein sequence: CASSQGVGGTYEETQHF. The chain is built from TRBV6-2 or TRBV6-3 and TRBJ2-5, with D possibly called TRBD1 or TRBD2 (5 bases each). Germline V gene sequence: CDR1 MNHEY, CDR2 SVGEGT. The CDR3 extends over 17 amino acids.

Worth noting for this clonotype: Its ends do not fully match the called genes, so a read error is possible. This chain links TRBV12-3 or TRBV12-4 with TRBJ2-5; 10 positions match TRBD2. The CDR3 length is 18 residues. The CDR3 DNA is TGTGCCATCAGTTTAGCCCGGGTAGCGGGAGGAATTGGAGAGACCCAGTACTTC. This sequence encodes CAISLARVAGGIGETQYF.

This clonotype occurred many times. This sequence joins TRBV5-1 and TRBJ1-4; 12 nucleotides match TRBD1. This CDR3 spans 16 amino acids. V was pared by 0 bases and J by 6 bases, with 3 bases of the junction left unmatched. Germline values: CDR1 SGHRS, CDR2 YFSETQ. CDR3 protein: CASSLAGTGGDEKLFF. As DNA, the CDR3 is TGCGCCAGCAGCTTGGCAGGGACAGGGGGCGATGAAAAACTGTTTTTT.

This clonotype was picked up many times. This sequence joins TRBV7-9 and TRBJ2-2; possibly TRBD2 for D (6 bases). The germline CDR1 and CDR2 sequences are SEHNR and FQNEAQ (reference sequence). The V end was cut by 4 bases, the J end by 1 base, with 13 bases between. This CDR3 has 16 residues. CDR3 in amino acids: CASSSPWGGNTGELFF. CDR3 bases: TGTGCCAGCAGCTCCCCTTGGGGAGGGAACACCGGGGAGCTGTTTTTT.

The chain has TRBV29-1 and TRBJ2-1, with TRBD1 as a possible D gene (5 bases). Trimming took off 3 bases at V and 8 bases at J, with 17 bases between the two ends. Germline V gives CDR1 SQVTM, CDR2 ANQGSEA. CDR3 length equals 14 residues. In DNA, the CDR3 is TGCAGCGTTGAGGAGACAGCGTTTATGGATGAGCAGTTCTTC. Protein product: CSVEETAFMDEQFF.

About this clonotype: A read error may account for a junction end that differs from germline. This chain connects TRBV27 to TRBJ2-1; unclear D gene. This CDR3 comprises 10 residues. Germline V gives CDR1 MNHEY, CDR2 SMNVEV (reference sequence). The CDR3 bases are TGCGCCAGCAATAACAATGAGCAGTTCTTC. Amino acids: CASNNNEQFF.

This clonotype appeared many times. V is TRBV12-3 or TRBV12-4 and J is TRBJ2-6; D ambiguous. The length of the CDR3 is 17 residues. The V and J ends lost 11 bases and 0 bases respectively, with 20 bases between them. The CDR3 bases are TGTGCCGAGCAGTCCTACATACCCGACTCTGGGGCCAACGTCCTGACTTTC. Translated, it gives CAEQSYIPDSGANVLTF.

This clonotype was counted many times. The chain uses TRBV7-2 and TRBJ2-2; 9 nucleotides match TRBD2. This CDR3 is built from 16 residues. The V segment lost 3 bases and the J segment 4 bases; nucleotides outside the gene matches: 6. Germline CDR1 and CDR2: SGHTA and FQGNSA. The CDR3 DNA follows: TGTGCCAGCAGCTTCTCCGGGACTAGCTTCACCGGGGAGCTGTTTTTT. It translates to CASSFSGTSFTGELFF.

Many counts were recorded for this clonotype. The gene calls are TRBV4-2 and TRBJ2-2; 8 bases align to TRBD2. Per germline, CDR1 LGHNA and CDR2 YNFKEQ. This CDR3 has 17 residues. Losses at the gene ends were 0 bases for V and 2 bases for J; bases not matched to a gene: 5. In DNA, the CDR3 is TGTGCCAGCAGCCAAGATGTGGCGGGGGGTAACACCGGGGAGCTGTTTTTT. Encoded protein: CASSQDVAGGNTGELFF.

This clonotype was seen repeatedly, ten times or more. This chain uses TRBV20-1 with TRBJ2-1, with 15 nucleotides matching TRBD2. The CDR3 is made up of 19 amino acids. Looked up from germline, CDR1 is DFQATT and CDR2 is SNEGSKA (reference sequence). The J segment lost 3 bases and the V segment lost 3 bases, leaving 12 bases of the junction unmatched. As DNA, the CDR3 is TGCAGTGCTAGTAGTAGTTGGACTAGCGGGAGGGTAGGCTACAATGAGCAGTTCTTC. Protein: CSASSSWTSGRVGYNEQFF.

This clonotype has a count of ten or more. V is TRBV4-3 and J is TRBJ2-2; tentatively, D is TRBD2 (6 bases). The germline CDR1 and CDR2 sequences are LGHNA and YSLEER. The CDR3 extends over 14 amino acids. Trimming removed 5 bases at V and 4 bases at J, with 11 bases between. This CDR3 is CASSSLGGTGELFF. The CDR3 DNA sequence: TGCGCCAGCAGCTCTCTCGGGGGCACCGGGGAGCTGTTTTTT.

This clonotype was picked up a small number of times. V is TRBV20-1 and J is TRBJ2-2; D call uncertain. CDR1 and CDR2 from the germline V gene are DFQATT and SNEGSKA (reference sequence). The CDR3 runs 15 residues. V lost 3 bases and J 0 bases, leaving 11 bases between the germline ends. The CDR3 DNA follows: TGCAGTGCTAGCGGTATGGGGACGAACACCGGGGAGCTGTTTTTT. Amino acids: CSASGMGTNTGELFF.

This clonotype has at least ten counts. CDR3 DNA sequence: TGTGCCAGCAGCGAAGATTCCGGGACGAATGGCTACACCTTC. It translates to CASSEDSGTNGYTF. The chain joins TRBV7-2 to TRBJ1-2; D possibly corresponds to TRBD1 (5 bases). Per the germline V gene, CDR1 is SGHTA and CDR2 is FQGNSA. The CDR3 is made up of 14 amino acids. The V end lost 5 bases, the J end lost 6 bases, and 16 bases lay between the germline ends.

Concerning this clonotype: Possible read error: a much larger clone is one base away. The gene calls are TRBV6-5 and TRBJ2-3; no firm D call. Looked up from germline, CDR1 is MNHEY and CDR2 is SVGAGI. The CDR3 extends over 15 amino acids. The CDR3 region has the DNA TGTGTCAGCAGTTATGGGCAGACTAGCACAGATACGCAGTATTTT. It specifies CVSSYGQTSTDTQYF.

This clonotype was detected many times. This chain joins TRBV30 and TRBJ1-3; tentatively, D is TRBD1 (5 bases). CDR1 is GTSNPN, CDR2 SVGIG, per germline (reference sequence). The CDR3 consists of 13 residues. V was shortened by 2 bases and J by 2 bases, with 7 bases between the two germline ends. The CDR3 DNA reads as TGTGCCTGGAGTACGGGGGCTGGAAACACCATATATTTT. Its translation: CAWSTGAGNTIYF.

In its sample, this clonotype was seen a few times. The rearrangement links TRBV10-3 to TRBJ2-5, with D uncertain. CDR1 is ENHRY, CDR2 SYGVKD, per germline. Trimming shortened V by 5 bases and J by 4 bases, and 8 bases separated the two germline ends. The CDR3 length is 12 residues. The DNA for the CDR3 is TGTGCCATCAGTCCGGGCCCAGAGACCCAGTACTTC. Its translation is CAISPGPETQYF.